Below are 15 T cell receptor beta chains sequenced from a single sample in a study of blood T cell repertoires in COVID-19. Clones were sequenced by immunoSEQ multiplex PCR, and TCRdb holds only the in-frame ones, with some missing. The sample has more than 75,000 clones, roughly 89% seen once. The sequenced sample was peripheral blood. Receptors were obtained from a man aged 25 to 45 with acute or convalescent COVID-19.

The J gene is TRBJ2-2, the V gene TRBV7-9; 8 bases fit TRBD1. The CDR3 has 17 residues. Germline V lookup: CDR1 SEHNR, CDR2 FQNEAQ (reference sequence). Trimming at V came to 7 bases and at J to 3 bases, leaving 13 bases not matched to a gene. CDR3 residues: CASTTPRGLIDTGELFF. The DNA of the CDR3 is TGTGCCAGCACCACCCCCAGGGGGCTTATCGACACCGGGGAGCTGTTTTTT. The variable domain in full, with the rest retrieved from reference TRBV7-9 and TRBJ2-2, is DTGVSQNPRHKITKRGQNVTFRCDPISEHNRLYWYRQTLGQGPEFLTYFQNEAQLEKSRLLSDRFSAERPKGSFSTLEIQRTEQGDSAMYLCASTTPRGLIDTGELFFGEGSRLTVL.

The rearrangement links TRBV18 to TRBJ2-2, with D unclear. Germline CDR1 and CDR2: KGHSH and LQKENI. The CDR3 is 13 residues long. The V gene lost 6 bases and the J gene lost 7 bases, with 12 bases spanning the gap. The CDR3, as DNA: TGTGCCAGCTCGCCCATGAGAGGCGGGGAGCTGTTTTTT. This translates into CASSPMRGGELFF.

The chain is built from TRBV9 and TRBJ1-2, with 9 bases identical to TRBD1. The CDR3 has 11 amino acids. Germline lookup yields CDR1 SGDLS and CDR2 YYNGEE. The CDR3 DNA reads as TGTGCATCGGACAGGGGAGGTGGCTACACCTTC. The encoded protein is CASDRGGGYTF.

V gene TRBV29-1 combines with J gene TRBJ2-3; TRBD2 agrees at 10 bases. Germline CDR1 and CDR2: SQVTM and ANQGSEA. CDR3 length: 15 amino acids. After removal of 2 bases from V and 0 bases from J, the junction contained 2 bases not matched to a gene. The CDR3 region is CSVEKREGSTDTQYF. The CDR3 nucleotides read TGCAGCGTTGAAAAGCGGGAGGGTAGCACAGATACGCAGTATTTT.

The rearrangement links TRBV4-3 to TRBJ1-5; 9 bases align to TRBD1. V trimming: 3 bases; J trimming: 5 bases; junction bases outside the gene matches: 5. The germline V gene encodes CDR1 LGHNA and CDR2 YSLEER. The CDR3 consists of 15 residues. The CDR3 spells CASSQRTGDDQPQHF. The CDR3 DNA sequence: TGCGCCAGCAGCCAGAGGACAGGGGACGATCAGCCCCAGCATTTT.

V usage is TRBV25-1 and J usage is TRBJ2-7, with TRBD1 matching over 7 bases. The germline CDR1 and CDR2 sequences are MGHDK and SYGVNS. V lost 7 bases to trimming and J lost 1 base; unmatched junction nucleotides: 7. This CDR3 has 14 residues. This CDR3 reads CASTSSRGSYEQYF. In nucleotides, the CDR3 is TGTGCCAGCACCTCCTCCAGGGGGTCCTACGAGCAGTACTTC.

The CDR3 loop is CASGREAYEQYF. In nucleotides, the CDR3 is TGTGCCAGCGGGAGGGAAGCCTACGAGCAGTACTTC. V and J are TRBV7-9 and TRBJ2-7; TRBD2 matches 7 bases. V shed 8 bases, J shed 2 bases, and the junction held 3 bases outside the gene matches. CDR3 length: 12 residues. In germline, CDR1 is SEHNR, CDR2 FQNEAQ (reference sequence).

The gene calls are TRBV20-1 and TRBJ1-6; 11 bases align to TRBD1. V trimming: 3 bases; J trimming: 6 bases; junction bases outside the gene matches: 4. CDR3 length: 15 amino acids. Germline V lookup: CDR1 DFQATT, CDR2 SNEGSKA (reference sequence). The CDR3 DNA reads TGCAGTGCTAGTAGGGGGACAGGGGGTAATTCACCCCTCCACTTT. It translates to CSASRGTGGNSPLHF.

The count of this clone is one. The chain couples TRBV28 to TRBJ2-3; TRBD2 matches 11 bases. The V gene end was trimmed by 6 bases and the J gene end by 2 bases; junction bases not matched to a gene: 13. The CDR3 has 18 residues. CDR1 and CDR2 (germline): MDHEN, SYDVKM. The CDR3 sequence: CASSPWGVAGGYTDTQYF. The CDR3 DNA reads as TGTGCCAGCAGCCCCTGGGGCGTAGCGGGAGGGTACACAGATACGCAGTATTTT.

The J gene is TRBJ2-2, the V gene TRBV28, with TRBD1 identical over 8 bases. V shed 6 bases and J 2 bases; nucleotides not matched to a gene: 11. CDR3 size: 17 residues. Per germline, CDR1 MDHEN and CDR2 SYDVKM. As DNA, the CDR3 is TGTGCCAGCAGCTCCGGACAGGGTTTTGGTAACACCGGGGAGCTGTTTTTT. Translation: CASSSGQGFGNTGELFF.

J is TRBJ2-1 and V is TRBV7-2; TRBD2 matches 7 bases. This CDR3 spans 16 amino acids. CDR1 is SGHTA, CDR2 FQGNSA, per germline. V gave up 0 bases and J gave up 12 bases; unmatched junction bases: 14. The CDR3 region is CASSLALSGTGGWQFF. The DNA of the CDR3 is TGTGCCAGCAGCTTAGCGCTAAGTGGTACGGGGGGTTGGCAGTTCTTC. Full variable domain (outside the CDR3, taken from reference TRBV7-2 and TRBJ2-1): GAGVSQSPSNKVTEKGKDVELRCDPISGHTALYWYRQSLGQGLEFLIYFQGNSAPDKSGLPSDRFSAERTGGSVSTLTIQRTQQEDSAVYLCASSLALSGTGGWQFFGPGTRLTVL.

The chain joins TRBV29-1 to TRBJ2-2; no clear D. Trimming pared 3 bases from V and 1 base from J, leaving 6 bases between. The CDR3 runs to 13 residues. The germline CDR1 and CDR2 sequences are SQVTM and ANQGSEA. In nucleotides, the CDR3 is TGCAGCGTTGACAGGCAGAACACCGGGGAGCTGTTTTTT. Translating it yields CSVDRQNTGELFF.

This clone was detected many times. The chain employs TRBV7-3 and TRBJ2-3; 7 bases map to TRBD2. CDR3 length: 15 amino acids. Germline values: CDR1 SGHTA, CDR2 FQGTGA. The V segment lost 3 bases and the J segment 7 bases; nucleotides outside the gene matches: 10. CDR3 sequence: CASSFEEGGINTQYF. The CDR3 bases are TGTGCCAGCAGCTTTGAGGAGGGAGGGATAAATACGCAGTATTTT. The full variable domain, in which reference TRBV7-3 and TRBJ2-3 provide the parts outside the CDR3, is GAGVSQTPSNKVTEKGKYVELRCDPISGHTALYWYRQSLGQGPEFLIYFQGTGAADDSGLPNDRFFAVRPEGSVSTLKIQRTERGDSAVYLCASSFEEGGINTQYFGPGTRLTVL.

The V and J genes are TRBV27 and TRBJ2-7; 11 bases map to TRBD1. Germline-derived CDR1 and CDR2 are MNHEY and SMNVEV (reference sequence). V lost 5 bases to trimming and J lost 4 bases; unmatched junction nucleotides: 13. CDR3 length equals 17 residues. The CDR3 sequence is CASSPRRRDRGEYEQYF. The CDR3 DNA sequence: TGTGCCAGCAGTCCGCGAAGAAGGGACAGGGGGGAATACGAGCAGTACTTC.

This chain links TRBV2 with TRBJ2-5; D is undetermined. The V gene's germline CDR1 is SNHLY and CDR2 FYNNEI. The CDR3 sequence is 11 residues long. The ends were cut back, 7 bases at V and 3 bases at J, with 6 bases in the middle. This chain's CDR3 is CASKGEETQYF. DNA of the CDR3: TGTGCCAGCAAAGGAGAAGAGACCCAGTACTTC.